The rows below give T cell receptor beta chains drawn from one sample of a study of T cell changes during pregnancy in multiple sclerosis. The data were produced by immunoSEQ multiplex PCR, yet TCRdb's version contains in-frame clones alone and is incomplete. Of 40,000 to 60,000 clones listed, around 90% are singletons. The material was CD4+ T cells from peripheral blood mononuclear cells, obtained before pregnancy. These receptors all come from a female donor with multiple sclerosis, enrolled in a pregnancy study. Both conserved end residues are part of each CDR3. The order of the fields is V gene, clone size, CDR3 protein. Clone size is given for some rows only: seen once, a few or many times, or a class if the clone is expanded.

V: TRBV11-2; size: NA; CDR3: CASSLPSTDTQYF
V: TRBV27; size: NA; CDR3: CASSRQGRHTGELFF
V: TRBV28; size: once; CDR3: CASGWRNEQYF
V: TRBV5-8; size: NA; CDR3: CASSLGGQGSDTQYF
V: TRBV7-9; size: NA; CDR3: CASSLLLAGLYNEQFF
V: TRBV18; size: NA; CDR3: CASGTDVSNTEAFF
V: TRBV14; size: once; CDR3: CASSQAVGELFF
V: TRBV19; size: once; CDR3: CASRGTGNYEQYF
V: TRBV6-5; size: NA; CDR3: CASSYSATSTDTQYF
V: TRBV29-1; size: NA; CDR3: CSVVGLAGAYEQYF
V: TRBV6-4; size: NA; CDR3: CASSETGNYGYTF
V: TRBV7-8; size: NA; CDR3: CASRSKGRGSGNTIYF
V: TRBV7-9; size: NA; CDR3: CASSPQETQYF
V: TRBV25-1; size: NA; CDR3: CASSEWISGRNEQYF
V: TRBV6-5; size: NA; CDR3: CASSQGRTAFF
V: TRBV18; size: once; CDR3: CASSPSGRETQYF
V: TRBV19; size: NA; CDR3: CASSIVLAGGLGSYNEQFF